This T cell receptor (beta chain) was retrieved from a study of regulatory T cells in long-lasting Graves disease (dated by TCRdb to 2020 to 2022). Describing the broader study: Persistent Graves' disease was defined as antithyroid drug treatment for over 5 years with persistently positive TSH receptor autoantibodies. Persistent Graves' disease patients were compared with newly diagnosed Graves' disease patients by peripheral blood TCR sequencing and RNA sequencing. The study took place in China and was registered as a clinical trial. A total of about 35 samples underwent TCR sequencing, from about 13 patients with persistent Graves' disease and 20 or so patients with newly diagnosed Graves' disease. Persistent Graves' disease patients in the clinical cohort had taken antithyroid drugs for about 10.3 years on average.

Libraries came from multiplex PCR. TCRdb lists the instrument as Illumina HiSeq 4000. To build TCR beta libraries, CDR3 regions were amplified by Arm-PCR using iRepertoire HTBI primers. PCR products were gel purified before sequencing. On the study's bioinformatics: Gene usage analysis of CDR3 amino acid clonotypes relied on the approximately 62 TRBV and about 15 TRBJ segments identified across samples. Filtered high-quality paired reads were merged into contigs using COPE and FqMerger. Contigs were aligned with BLAST to IMGT TRBV, TRBD and TRBJ reference genes, and CDR3 was defined per IMGT. Highly expanded clones were defined as clonotypes with a frequency above 0.1%. Shannon entropy served as the measure of repertoire diversity, while the Gini coefficient captured V-J evenness. A clonotype was considered public if more than one individual shared it. Using fastp trimming at Q25 and MiXCR clonotype assembly, TCRdb reanalyzed the public sequencing data and kept in-frame beta chains. CDR3 protein duplicates are merged, each entry listing the most common genes and DNA. TCRdb's processing, not the authors', yielded these V and J calls. This sample is represented by around 450,000 distinct CDR3 sequences; around a fifth of them were singletons. Roughly 7% of the sample is held by the ten biggest clonotypes.

This clonotype occurred many times. No cognate antigen has been identified for it. Per-base qualities were not stored, and no clone one base away is much larger. V lost 4 bases and J lost 1 base, and the count of bases not matched to a germline gene is 5. From its cysteine to its phenylalanine, the CDR3 spans 15 amino acids. Only the CDR3 portion is preserved as DNA: 45 bases, with reading frame beginning at the first base. CDR1 and CDR2 are read off the germline V gene as MDHEN and SYDVKM. This sample's time point label indicates: persistent/refractory GD, antithyroid drugs over 5 years with positive TRAb. For both TCR sequencing and RNA sequencing, RNA was extracted from PBMCs using TRIzol. The diagnosis of Graves' disease followed American Thyroid Association guidelines. Patients for the study were recruited at an endocrinology department in Xi'an, China. Each patient gave approximately 10 milliliters of peripheral blood, collected in an EDTA anticoagulant tube. Ficoll Paque Plus density gradient separation was used to isolate PBMCs, and no further T cell sorting was done. RNA quality was checked with an Agilent 2100 Bioanalyzer and agarose gel, and concentration with a NanoDrop 2000.

Paper-wide results and their limitations: As a limitation, the authors acknowledged that the small sample size may reduce accuracy. More public clonotypes were shared among persistent patients (over 2,500) than among newly diagnosed patients (more than 950). TRBV28, TRBJ1-2 and TRBJ2-5 were preferentially used in persistent disease, while TRBV20-1 and TRBJ2-1 were favored in newly diagnosed disease. Compared with newly diagnosed patients, patients with persistent Graves' disease had lower TCR Shannon entropy and fewer highly expanded clones, which suggests clonal expansion. The study examined only peripheral blood because the primary lesion, thyroid tissue, could not be accessed. Sequencing and analysis were restricted to the TCR beta chain.

This sequence uses TRBV28 and TRBJ2-7; 9 middle bases align to TRBD1. This clonotype originated in a female donor with Graves disease. The sequencing here drew on peripheral blood mononuclear cells (PBMCs), taken when the disease was refractory, from a patient treated with antithyroid drugs. At the DNA level, the sequence is TGTGCCAGCAGTTCAACAGGGGGCGCATCCTACGAGCAGTACTTC. Translated, this gives CASSSTGGASYEQYF. The full variable domain, with segments outside the CDR3 supplied by the reference TRBV28 and TRBJ2-7 proteins, appears as DVKVTQSSRYLVKRTGEKVFLECVQDMDHENMFWYRQDPGLGLRLIYFSYDVKMKEKGDIPEGYSVSREKKERFSLILESASTNQTSMYLCASSSTGGASYEQYFGPGTRLTVT.